This T cell receptor (beta chain) was sequenced during a study of cytomegalovirus exposure and HLA in healthy donors. V was cut by 3 bases and J by 2 bases, with 8 bases left in between. The CDR3 is made up of 13 amino acids. CDR1 is MNHEY, CDR2 SMNVEV, per germline (reference sequence). Study observations and caveats: It was reported that the classifier diagnosed cytomegalovirus status with high specificity and sensitivity in both the original and validation cohorts.

Comments on this clone: Antigen unknown.

The PCR used 60 Vbeta and 13 Jbeta primers. The protocol was immunoSEQ multiplex PCR, while the TCRdb copy is restricted to in-frame clones and leaves out a portion. The top ten clones hold 1.5% to 2% of a sample with about 150,000 clones, roughly 9.4% of them seen once. The origin of this receptor is a male donor in good health and CMV-seronegative. The source material was PBMCs. This chain uses TRBV27 with TRBJ2-7, with D possibly being TRBD1 (5 bases). The CDR3 loop is CASSLVGAYEQYF. DNA for the CDR3: TGTGCCAGCAGTTTGGTAGGGGCCTACGAGCAGTACTTC.